Detailed here is one TCR beta chain. Germline V gene data show CDR1 as SQVTM and CDR2 as ANQGSEA. The CDR3 runs to 13 residues. Trimming removed 4 bases at V and 4 bases at J, with 13 bases between. The entry originates in a study of blood T cell repertoires in COVID-19. Study summary: The United States, Italy and Spain were the sources of the acute and convalescent COVID-19 samples. In each case, the material was cDNA or gDNA derived from T cells, B-cell-depleted T cells, or PBMCs.

Authors' analysis steps: Amplification with reference gene primers provided the estimates of nucleated cell counts. Some clones are missing from TCRdb's copy, which holds only in-frame ones; the method was immunoSEQ multiplex PCR. V and J calls and clone size are those listed in that table; D and trimming were worked out from the DNA. The profile shows around 170,000 clones, 65% to 90% of them singletons. The source material was peripheral blood. The source is a human donor in a cohort sampled during active COVID-19. The genes are TRBV29-1 and TRBJ2-5; D is possibly TRBD1 (6 bases). CDR3: CSVAVQGVETQYF. CDR3 DNA: TGCAGCGTTGCGGTACAGGGCGTAGAGACCCAGTACTTC.